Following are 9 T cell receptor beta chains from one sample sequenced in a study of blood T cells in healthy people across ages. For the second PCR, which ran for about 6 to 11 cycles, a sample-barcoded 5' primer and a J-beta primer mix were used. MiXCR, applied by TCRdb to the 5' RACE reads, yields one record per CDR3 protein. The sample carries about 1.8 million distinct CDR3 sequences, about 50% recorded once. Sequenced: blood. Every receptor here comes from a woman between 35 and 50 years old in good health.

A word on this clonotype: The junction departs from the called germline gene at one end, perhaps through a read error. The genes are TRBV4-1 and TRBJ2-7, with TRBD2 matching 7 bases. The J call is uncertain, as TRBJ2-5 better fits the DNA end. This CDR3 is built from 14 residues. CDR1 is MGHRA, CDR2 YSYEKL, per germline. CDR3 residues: CASSLGLVGETQYF. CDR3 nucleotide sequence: TGTGCCAGCAGCCTCGGACTAGTCGGGGAGACCCAGTACTTC.

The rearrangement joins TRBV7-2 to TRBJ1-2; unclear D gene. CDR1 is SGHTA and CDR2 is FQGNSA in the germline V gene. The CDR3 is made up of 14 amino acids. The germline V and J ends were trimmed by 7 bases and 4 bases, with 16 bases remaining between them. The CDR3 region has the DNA TGTGCCAGCACCGCGGATTCAGGAGGCTATGGCTACACCTTC. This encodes CASTADSGGYGYTF. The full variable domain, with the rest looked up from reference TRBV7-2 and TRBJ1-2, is GAGVSQSPSNKVTEKGKDVELRCDPISGHTALYWYRQSLGQGLEFLIYFQGNSAPDKSGLPSDRFSAERTGGSVSTLTIQRTQQEDSAVYLCASTADSGGYGYTFGSGTRLTVV.

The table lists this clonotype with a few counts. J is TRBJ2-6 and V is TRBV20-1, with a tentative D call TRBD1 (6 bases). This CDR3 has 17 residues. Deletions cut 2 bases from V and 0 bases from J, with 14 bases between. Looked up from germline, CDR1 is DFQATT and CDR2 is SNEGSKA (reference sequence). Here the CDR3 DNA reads TGCAGTGCTAGAACAGGGAGAGGGAACTCTGGGGCCAACGTCCTGACTTTC. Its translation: CSARTGRGNSGANVLTF.

CDR3 sequence (DNA): TGTGCCAGCAGAGGGACAGGGGGCAAAAACATTCAGTACTTC. Residues: CASRGTGGKNIQYF. The chain joins TRBV2 to TRBJ2-4, with 11 positions matching TRBD1. In germline, CDR1 is SNHLY, CDR2 FYNNEI. This CDR3 spans 14 amino acids. The V segment lost 6 bases and the J segment 3 bases; nucleotides outside the gene matches: 1.

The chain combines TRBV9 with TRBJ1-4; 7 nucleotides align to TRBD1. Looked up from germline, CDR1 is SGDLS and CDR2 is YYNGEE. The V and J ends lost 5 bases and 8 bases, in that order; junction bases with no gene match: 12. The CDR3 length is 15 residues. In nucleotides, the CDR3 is TGTGCCAGCAGAGAAGGGTGGACAGGTCCCGAAAAACTGTTTTTT. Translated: CASREGWTGPEKLFF.

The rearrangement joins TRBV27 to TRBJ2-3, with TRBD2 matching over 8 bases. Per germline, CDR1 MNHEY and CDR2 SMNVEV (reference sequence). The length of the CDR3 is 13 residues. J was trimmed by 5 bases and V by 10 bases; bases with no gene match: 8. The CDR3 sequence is CAIRAGGGDTQYF. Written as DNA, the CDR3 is TGTGCCATTAGGGCGGGGGGAGGAGATACGCAGTATTTT.

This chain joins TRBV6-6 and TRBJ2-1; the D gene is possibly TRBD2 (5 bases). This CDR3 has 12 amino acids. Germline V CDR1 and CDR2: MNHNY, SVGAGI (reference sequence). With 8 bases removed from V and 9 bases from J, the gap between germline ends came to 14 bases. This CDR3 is CASGFALAEQFF. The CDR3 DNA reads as TGTGCCAGCGGGTTTGCCCTAGCTGAGCAGTTCTTC.

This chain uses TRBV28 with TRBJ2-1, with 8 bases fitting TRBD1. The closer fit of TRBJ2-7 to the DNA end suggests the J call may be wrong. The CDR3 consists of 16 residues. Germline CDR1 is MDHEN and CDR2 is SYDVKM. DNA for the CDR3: TGTGCCAGCAGTCCGACAGGGGAGTTTTTCCCCTACGAGCAGTACTTC. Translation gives CASSPTGEFFPYEQYF.

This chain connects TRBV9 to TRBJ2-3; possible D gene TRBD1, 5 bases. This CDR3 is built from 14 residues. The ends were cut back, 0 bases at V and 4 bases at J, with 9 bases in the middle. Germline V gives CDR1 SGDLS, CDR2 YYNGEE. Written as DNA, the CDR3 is TGTGCCAGCAGCGTAGTGGGGCAGGCAGATACGCAGTATTTT. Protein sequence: CASSVVGQADTQYF.